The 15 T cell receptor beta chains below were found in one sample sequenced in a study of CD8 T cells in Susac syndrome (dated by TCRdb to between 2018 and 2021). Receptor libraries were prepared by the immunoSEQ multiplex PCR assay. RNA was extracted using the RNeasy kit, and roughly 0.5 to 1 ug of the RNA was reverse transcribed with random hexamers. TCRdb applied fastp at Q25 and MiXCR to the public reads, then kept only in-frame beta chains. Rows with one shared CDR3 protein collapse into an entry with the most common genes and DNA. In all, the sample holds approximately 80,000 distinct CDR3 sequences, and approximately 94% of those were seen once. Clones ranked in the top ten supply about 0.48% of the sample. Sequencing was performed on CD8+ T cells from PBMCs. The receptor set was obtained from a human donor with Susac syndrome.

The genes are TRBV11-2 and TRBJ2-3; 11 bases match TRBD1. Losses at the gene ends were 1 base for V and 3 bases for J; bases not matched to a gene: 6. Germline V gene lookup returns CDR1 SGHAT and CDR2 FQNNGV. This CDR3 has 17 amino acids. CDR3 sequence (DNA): TGTGCCAGCAGCTTAGGGACAGGGGGCGTAAGTACAGATACGCAGTATTTT. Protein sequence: CASSLGTGGVSTDTQYF.

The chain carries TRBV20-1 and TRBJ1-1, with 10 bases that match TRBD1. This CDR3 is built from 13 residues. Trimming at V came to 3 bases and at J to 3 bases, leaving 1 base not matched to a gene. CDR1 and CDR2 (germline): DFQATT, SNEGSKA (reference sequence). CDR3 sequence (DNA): TGCAGTGCTAGTGGACAGGGGGACACTGAAGCTTTCTTT. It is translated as CSASGQGDTEAFF.

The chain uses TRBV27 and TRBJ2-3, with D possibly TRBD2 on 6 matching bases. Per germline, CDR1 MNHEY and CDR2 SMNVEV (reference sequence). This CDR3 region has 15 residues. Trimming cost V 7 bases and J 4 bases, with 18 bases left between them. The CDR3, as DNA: TGTGCCAGCAACCTTGCGGGGTATAGTCCAGATACGCAGTATTTT. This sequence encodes CASNLAGYSPDTQYF.

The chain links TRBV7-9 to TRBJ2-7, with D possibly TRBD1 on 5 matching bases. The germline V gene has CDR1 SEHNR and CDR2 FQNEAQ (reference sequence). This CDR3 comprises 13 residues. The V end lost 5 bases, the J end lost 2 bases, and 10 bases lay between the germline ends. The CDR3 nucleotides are TGTGCCAGCAGCATACAGGCCCCCTACGAGCAGTACTTC. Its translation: CASSIQAPYEQYF.

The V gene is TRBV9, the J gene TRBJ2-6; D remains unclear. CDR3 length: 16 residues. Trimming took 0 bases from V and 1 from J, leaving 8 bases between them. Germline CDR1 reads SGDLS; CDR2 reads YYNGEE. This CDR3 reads CASSVESGSGANVLTF. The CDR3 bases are TGTGCCAGCAGCGTAGAGTCCGGATCTGGGGCCAACGTCCTGACTTTC.

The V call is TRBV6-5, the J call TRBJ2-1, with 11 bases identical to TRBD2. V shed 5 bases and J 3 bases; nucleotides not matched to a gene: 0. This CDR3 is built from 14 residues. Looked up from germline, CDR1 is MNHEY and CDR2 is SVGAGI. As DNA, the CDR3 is TGTGCCAGCAGTACTAGCGGGGGCTACAATGAGCAGTTCTTC. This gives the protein CASSTSGGYNEQFF.

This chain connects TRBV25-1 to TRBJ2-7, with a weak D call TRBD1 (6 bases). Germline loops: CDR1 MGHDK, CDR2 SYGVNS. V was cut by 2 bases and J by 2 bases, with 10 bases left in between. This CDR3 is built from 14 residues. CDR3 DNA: TGTGCCAGCAGTGAACAGGGGTCGCCCTACGAGCAGTACTTC. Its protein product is CASSEQGSPYEQYF.

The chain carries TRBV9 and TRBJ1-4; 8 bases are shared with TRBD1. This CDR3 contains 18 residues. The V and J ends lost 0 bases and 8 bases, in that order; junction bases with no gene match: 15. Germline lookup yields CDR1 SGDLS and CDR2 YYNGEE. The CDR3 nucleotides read TGTGCCAGCAGCGTAGAGGGACGATCTGCAGGGGGCAAGGAAAAACTGTTTTTT. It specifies CASSVEGRSAGGKEKLFF.

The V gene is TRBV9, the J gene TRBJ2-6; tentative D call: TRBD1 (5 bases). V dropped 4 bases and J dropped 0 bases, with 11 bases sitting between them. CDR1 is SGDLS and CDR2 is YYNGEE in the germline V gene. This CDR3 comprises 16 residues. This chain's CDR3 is CASSPHRSSGANVLTF. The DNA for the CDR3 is TGTGCCAGCAGCCCCCACAGGAGCTCTGGGGCCAACGTCCTGACTTTC.

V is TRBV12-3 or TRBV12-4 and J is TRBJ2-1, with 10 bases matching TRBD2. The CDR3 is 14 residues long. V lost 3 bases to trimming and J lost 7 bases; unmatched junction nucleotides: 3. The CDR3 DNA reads TGTGCCAGCAGTTTCCTAGCGGGGGTGAATGAGCAGTTCTTC. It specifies CASSFLAGVNEQFF.

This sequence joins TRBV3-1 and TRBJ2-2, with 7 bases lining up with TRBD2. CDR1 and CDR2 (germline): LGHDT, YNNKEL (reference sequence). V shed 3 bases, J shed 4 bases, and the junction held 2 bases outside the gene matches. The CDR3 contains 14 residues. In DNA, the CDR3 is TGTGCCAGCAGCCACAGGGAGGGCACCGGGGAGCTGTTTTTT. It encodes CASSHREGTGELFF.

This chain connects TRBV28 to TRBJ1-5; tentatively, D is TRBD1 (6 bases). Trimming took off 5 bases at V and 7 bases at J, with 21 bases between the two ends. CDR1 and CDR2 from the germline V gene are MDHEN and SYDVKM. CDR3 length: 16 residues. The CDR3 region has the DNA TGTGCCAGCAGTCCACGAGGGGGATTCATAGGGCAGCCCCAGCATTTT. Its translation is CASSPRGGFIGQPQHF.

CDR3 loop: CASSPTGVVYEQYF. Here the CDR3 DNA reads TGTGCCAGCAGCCCGACAGGGGTTGTCTACGAGCAGTACTTC. The rearrangement links TRBV7-9 to TRBJ2-7, with TRBD1 matching 8 bases. With 5 bases clipped from V and 3 bases from J, the junction kept 6 bases outside the gene matches. The CDR3 is 14 amino acids. The germline V gene has CDR1 SEHNR and CDR2 FQNEAQ (reference sequence).

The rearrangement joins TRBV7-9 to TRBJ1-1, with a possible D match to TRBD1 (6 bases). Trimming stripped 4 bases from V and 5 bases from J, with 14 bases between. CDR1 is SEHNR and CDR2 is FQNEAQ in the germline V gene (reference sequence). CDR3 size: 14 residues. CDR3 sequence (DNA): TGTGCCAGCAGCTCTCGGACAGCCACTACTGAAGCTTTCTTT. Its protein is CASSSRTATTEAFF.

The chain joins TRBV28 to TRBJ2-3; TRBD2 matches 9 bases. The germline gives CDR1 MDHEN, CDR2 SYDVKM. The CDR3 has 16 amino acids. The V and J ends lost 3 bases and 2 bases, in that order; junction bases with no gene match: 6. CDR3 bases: TGTGCCAGCAGTTTTTCCAGCGGGGGGTCCACAGATACGCAGTATTTT. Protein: CASSFSSGGSTDTQYF.